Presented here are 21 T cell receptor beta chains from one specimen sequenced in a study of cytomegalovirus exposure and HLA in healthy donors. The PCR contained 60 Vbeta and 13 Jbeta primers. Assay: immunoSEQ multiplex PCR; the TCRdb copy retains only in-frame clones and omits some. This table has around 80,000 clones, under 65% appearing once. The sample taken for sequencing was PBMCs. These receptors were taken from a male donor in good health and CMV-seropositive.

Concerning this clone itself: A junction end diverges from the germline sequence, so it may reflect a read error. CDR3 sequence (DNA): TGTGCCAGCACTGAAGGGGCGTCCTCCAATGAAAAACTGTTTTTT. Protein sequence: CASTEGASSNEKLFF. The V gene is TRBV6-1, the J gene TRBJ1-4; maybe TRBD1 (5 bases). CDR1 and CDR2 (germline): MNHNS, SASEGT. This CDR3 region has 15 residues.

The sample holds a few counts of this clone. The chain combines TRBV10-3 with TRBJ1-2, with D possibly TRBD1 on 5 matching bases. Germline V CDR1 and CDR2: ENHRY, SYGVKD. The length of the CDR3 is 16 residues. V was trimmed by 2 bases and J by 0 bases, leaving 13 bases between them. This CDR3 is CAISEGHTNSNYGYTF. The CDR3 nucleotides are TGTGCCATCAGTGAGGGACATACGAACTCTAACTATGGCTACACCTTC.

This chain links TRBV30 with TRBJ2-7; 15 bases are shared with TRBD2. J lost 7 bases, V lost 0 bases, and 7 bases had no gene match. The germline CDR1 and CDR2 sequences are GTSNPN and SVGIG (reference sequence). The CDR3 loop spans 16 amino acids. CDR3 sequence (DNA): TGTGCCTGGAGTGTTGTTACCGGGACTAGCGGGGGGGAGCAGTACTTC. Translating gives CAWSVVTGTSGGEQYF.

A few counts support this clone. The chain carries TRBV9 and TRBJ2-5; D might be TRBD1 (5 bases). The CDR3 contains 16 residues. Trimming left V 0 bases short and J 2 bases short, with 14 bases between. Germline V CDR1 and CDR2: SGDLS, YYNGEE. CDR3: CASSVGVGAGQETQYF. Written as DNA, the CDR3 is TGTGCCAGCAGCGTAGGGGTAGGGGCCGGACAAGAGACCCAGTACTTC.

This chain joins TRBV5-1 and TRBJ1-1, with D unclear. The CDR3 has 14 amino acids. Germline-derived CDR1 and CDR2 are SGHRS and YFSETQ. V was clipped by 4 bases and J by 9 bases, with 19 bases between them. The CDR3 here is CASSLYTMTPQAFF. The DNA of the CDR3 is TGCGCCAGCAGCCTGTATACCATGACTCCACAAGCTTTCTTT. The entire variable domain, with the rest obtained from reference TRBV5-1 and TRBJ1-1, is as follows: KAGVTQTPRYLIKTRGQQVTLSCSPISGHRSVSWYQQTPGQGLQFLFEYFSETQRNKGNFPGRFSGRQFSNSRSEMNVSTLELGDSALYLCASSLYTMTPQAFFGQGTRLTVV.

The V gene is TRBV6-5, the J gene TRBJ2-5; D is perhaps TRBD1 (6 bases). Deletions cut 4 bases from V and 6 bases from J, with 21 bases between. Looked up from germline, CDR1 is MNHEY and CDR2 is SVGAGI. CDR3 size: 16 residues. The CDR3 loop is CASSSSYRVWEKTQYF. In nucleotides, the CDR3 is TGTGCCAGCAGTTCCAGTTACAGGGTATGGGAAAAGACCCAGTACTTC.

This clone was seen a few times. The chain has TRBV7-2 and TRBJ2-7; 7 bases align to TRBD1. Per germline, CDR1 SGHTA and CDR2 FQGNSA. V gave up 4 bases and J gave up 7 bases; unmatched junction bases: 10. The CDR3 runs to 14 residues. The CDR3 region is CASSSLRGLGEQYF. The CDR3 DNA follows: TGTGCCAGCAGCTCACTTAGGGGGCTGGGTGAGCAGTACTTC.

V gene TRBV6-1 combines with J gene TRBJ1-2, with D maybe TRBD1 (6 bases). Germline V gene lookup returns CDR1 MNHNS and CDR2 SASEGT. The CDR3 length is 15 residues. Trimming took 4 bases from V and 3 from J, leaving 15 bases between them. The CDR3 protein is CASSADSRLYYGYTF. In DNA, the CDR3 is TGTGCCAGCAGTGCGGACAGCCGTTTGTACTATGGCTACACCTTC.

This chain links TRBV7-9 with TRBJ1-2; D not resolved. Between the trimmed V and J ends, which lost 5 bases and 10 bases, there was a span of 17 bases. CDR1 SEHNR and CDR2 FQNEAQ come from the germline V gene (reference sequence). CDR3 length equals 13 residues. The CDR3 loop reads CASSPPLSFFYTF. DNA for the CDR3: TGTGCCAGCAGCCCCCCCCTTTCTTTTTTCTACACCTTC.

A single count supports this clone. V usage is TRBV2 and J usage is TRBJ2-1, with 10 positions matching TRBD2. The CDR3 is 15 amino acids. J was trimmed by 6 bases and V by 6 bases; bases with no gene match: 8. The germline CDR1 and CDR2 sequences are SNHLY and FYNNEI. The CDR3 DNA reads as TGTGCCAGCAGCCGTGAGCGGGAGGGTAGCAATGAGCAGTTCTTC. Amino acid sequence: CASSREREGSNEQFF.

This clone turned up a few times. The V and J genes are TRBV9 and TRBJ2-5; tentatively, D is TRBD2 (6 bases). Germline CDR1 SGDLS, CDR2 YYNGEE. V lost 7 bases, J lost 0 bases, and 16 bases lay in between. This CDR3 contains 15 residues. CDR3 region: CASGPRGTYQETQYF. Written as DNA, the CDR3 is TGTGCCAGCGGCCCCCGGGGGACGTACCAAGAGACCCAGTACTTC.

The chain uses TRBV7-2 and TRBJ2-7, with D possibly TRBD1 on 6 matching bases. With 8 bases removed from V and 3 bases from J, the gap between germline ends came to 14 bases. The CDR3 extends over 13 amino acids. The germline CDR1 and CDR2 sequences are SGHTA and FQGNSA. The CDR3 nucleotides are TGTGCCAGCGCCCCGGGACAAAGCTACGAGCAGTACTTC. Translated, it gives CASAPGQSYEQYF.

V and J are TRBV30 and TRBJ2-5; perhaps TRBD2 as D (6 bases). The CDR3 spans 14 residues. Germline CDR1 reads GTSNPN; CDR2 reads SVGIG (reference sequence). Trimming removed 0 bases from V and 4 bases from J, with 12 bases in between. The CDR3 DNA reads TGTGCCTGGAGTGTCGGGAGAGGCGGAGAGACCCAGTACTTC. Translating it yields CAWSVGRGGETQYF.

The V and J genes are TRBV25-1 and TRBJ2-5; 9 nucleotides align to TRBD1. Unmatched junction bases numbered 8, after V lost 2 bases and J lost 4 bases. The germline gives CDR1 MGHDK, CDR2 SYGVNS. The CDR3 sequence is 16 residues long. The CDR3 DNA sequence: TGTGCCAGCAGTGAAGTGGGACAGGGATTGGCAGAGACCCAGTACTTC. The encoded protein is CASSEVGQGLAETQYF.

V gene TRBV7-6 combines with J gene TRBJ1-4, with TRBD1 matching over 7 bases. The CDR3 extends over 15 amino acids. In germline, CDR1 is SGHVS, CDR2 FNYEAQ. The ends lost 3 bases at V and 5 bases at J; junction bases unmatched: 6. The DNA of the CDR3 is TGTGCCAGCAGCTTGGGGACAGCCGGGAATGAAAAACTGTTTTTT. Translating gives CASSLGTAGNEKLFF.

The CDR3: CASSVQGNTIYF. In DNA, the CDR3 is TGTGCCAGCAGCGTACAGGGAAACACCATATATTTT. The genes are TRBV28 and TRBJ1-3; D call uncertain. Trimming removed 6 bases from V and 4 bases from J, with 7 bases in between. Germline V gene lookup returns CDR1 MDHEN and CDR2 SYDVKM. The CDR3 spans 12 residues. The complete variable domain, with remaining parts taken from reference TRBV28 and TRBJ1-3, reads DVKVTQSSRYLVKRTGEKVFLECVQDMDHENMFWYRQDPGLGLRLIYFSYDVKMKEKGDIPEGYSVSREKKERFSLILESASTNQTSMYLCASSVQGNTIYFGEGSWLTVV.

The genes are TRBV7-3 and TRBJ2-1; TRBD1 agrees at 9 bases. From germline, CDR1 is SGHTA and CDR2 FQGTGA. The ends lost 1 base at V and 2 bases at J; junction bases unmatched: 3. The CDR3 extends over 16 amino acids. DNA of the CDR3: TGTGCCAGCAGCTTAATCCGGGACAGGGCCTACAATGAGCAGTTCTTC. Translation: CASSLIRDRAYNEQFF.

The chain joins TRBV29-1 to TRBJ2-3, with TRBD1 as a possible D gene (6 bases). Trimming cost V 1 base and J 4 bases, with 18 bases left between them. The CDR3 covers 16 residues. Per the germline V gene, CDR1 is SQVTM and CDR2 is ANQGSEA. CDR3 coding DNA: TGCAGCGTTGAAGGATCAGGGGACCCCCGGGCAGATACGCAGTATTTT. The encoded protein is CSVEGSGDPRADTQYF.

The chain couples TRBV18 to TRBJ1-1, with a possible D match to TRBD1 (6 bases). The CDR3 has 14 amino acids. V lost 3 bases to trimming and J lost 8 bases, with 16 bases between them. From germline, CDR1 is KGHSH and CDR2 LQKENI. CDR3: CASSPFQDRSEAFF. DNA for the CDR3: TGTGCCAGCTCACCCTTTCAAGACAGGTCCGAAGCTTTCTTT.

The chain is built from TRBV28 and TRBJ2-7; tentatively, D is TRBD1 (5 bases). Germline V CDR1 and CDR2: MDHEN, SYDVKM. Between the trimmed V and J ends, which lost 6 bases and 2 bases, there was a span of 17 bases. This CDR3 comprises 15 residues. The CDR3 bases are TGTGCCAGCAGCCGAGACCAAGGGGTAACCTACGAGCAGTACTTC. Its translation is CASSRDQGVTYEQYF. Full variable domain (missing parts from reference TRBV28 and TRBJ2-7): DVKVTQSSRYLVKRTGEKVFLECVQDMDHENMFWYRQDPGLGLRLIYFSYDVKMKEKGDIPEGYSVSREKKERFSLILESASTNQTSMYLCASSRDQGVTYEQYFGPGTRLTVT.

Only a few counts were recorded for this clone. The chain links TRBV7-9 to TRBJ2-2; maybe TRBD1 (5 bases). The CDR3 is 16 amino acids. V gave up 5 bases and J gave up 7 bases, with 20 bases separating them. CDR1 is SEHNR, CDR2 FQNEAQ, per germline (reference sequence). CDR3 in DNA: TGTGCCAGCAGCCTAATCGTCCGACAGTCTGGCGGGGAGCTGTTTTTT. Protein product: CASSLIVRQSGGELFF.